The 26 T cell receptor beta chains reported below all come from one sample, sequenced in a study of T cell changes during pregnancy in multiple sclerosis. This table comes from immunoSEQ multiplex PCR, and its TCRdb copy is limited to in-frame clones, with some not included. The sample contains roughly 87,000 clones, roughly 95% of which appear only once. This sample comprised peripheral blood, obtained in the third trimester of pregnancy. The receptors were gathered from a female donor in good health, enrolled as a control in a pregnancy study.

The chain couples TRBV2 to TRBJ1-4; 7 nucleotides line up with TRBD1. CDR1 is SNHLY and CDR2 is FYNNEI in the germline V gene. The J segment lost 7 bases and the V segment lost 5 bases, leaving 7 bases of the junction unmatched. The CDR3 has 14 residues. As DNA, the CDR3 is TGTGCCAGCAGTTTACAGGGGCTCAGTGAAAAACTGTTTTTT. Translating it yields CASSLQGLSEKLFF.

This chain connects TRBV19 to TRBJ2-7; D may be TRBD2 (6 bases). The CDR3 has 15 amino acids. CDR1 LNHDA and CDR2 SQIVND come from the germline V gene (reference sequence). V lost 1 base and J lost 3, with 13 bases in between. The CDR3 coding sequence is TGTGCCAGTAGTATAGGTTCGGGCGGGAACTACGAGCAGTACTTC. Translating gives CASSIGSGGNYEQYF.

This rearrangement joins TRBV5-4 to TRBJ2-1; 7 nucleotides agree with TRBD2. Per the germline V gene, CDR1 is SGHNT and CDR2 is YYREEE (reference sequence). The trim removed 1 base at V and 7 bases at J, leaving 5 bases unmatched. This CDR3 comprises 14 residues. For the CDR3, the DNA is TGTGCCAGCAGCTTGTATGGGCGGGAGAATGAGCAGTTCTTC. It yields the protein CASSLYGRENEQFF.

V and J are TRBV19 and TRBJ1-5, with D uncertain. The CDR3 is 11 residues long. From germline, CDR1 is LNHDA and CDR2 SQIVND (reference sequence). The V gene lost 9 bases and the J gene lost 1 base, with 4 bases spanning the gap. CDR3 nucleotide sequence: TGTGCCAGCGGGAGCAATCAGCCCCAGCATTTT. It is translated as CASGSNQPQHF.

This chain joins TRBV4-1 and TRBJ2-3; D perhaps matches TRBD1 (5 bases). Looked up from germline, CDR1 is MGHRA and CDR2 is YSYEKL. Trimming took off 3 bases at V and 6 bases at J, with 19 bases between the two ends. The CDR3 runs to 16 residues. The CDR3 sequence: CASSQGPETSGDTQYF. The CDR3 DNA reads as TGCGCCAGCAGCCAGGGTCCCGAGACCTCAGGGGATACGCAGTATTTT.

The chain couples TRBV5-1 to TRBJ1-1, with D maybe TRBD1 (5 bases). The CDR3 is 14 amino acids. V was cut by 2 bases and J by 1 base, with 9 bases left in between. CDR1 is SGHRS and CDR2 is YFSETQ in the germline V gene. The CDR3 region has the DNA TGCGCCAGCAGCTTTGAAGGGGCGAACACTGAAGCTTTCTTT. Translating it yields CASSFEGANTEAFF.

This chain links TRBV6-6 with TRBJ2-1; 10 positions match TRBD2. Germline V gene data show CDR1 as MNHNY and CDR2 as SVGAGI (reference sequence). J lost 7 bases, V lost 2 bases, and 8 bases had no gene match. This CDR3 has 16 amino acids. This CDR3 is CASSYPSGRAGNEQFF. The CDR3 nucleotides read TGTGCCAGCAGTTACCCAAGCGGGAGGGCCGGGAATGAGCAGTTCTTC.

This chain's CDR3 is CASSFPLVASTDTQYF. The DNA for the CDR3 is TGCGCCAGCAGCTTCCCCCTAGTTGCTAGCACAGATACGCAGTATTTT. The chain links TRBV5-1 to TRBJ2-3; D not certain. The CDR3 has 16 residues. V gave up 2 bases and J gave up 0 bases, with 13 bases separating them. Germline V gene lookup returns CDR1 SGHRS and CDR2 YFSETQ.

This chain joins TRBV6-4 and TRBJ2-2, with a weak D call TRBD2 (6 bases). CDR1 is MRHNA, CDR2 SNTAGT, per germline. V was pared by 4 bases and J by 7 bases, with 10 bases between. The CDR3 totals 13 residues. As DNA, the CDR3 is TGTGCCAGCAGTGCGGGGGATAGCGGGGAGCTGTTTTTT. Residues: CASSAGDSGELFF.

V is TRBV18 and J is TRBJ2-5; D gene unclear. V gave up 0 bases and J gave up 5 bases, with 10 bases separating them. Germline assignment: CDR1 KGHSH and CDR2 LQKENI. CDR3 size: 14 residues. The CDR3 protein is CASSPPVEVETQYF. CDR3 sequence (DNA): TGTGCCAGCTCACCACCTGTCGAGGTGGAGACCCAGTACTTC.

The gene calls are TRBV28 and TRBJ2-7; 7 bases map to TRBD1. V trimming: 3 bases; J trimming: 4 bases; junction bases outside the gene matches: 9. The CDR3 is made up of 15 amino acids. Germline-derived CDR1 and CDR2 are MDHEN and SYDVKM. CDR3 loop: CASSFSDRVGYEQYF. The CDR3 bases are TGTGCCAGCAGTTTCTCCGACAGGGTCGGGTACGAGCAGTACTTC.

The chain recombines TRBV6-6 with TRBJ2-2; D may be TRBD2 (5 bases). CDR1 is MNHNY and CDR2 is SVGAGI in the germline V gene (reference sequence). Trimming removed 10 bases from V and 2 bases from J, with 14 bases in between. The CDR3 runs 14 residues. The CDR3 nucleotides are TGTGCCACCTGGAGAGCGGTAAACACCGGGGAGCTGTTTTTT. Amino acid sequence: CATWRAVNTGELFF.

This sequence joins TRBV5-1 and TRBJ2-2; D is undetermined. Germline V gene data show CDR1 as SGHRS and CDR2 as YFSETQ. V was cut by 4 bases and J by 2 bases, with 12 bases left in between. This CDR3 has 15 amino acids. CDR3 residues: CASSVTQINTGELFF. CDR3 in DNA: TGCGCCAGCAGCGTGACACAAATTAACACCGGGGAGCTGTTTTTT.

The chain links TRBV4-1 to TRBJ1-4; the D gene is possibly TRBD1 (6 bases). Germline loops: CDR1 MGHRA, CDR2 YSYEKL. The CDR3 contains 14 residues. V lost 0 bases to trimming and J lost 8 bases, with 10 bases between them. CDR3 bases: TGCGCCAGCAGCCAAGAAGGGGGAGTAGAAAAACTGTTTTTT. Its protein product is CASSQEGGVEKLFF.

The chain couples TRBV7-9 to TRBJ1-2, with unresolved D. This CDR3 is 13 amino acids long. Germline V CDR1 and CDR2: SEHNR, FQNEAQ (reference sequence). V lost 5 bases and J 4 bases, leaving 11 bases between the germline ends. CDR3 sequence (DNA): TGTGCCAGCAGCCCCCCTACGCCCTATGGCTACACCTTC. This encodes CASSPPTPYGYTF. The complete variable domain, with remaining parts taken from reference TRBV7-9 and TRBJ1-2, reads DTGVSQNPRHKITKRGQNVTFRCDPISEHNRLYWYRQTLGQGPEFLTYFQNEAQLEKSRLLSDRFSAERPKGSFSTLEIQRTEQGDSAMYLCASSPPTPYGYTFGSGTRLTVV.

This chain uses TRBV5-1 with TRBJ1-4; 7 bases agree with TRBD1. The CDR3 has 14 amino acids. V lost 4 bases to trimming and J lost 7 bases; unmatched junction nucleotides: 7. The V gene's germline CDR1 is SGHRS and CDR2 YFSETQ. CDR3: CASSVQGGGEKLFF. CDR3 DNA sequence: TGCGCCAGCAGCGTCCAGGGGGGTGGTGAAAAACTGTTTTTT.

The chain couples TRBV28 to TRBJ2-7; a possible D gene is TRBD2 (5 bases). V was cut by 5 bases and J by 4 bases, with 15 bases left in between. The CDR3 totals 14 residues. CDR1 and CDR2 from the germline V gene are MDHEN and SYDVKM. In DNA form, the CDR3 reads TGTGCCAGCAGTCCCCCGCTAGCCAGGTACGAGCAGTACTTC. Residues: CASSPPLARYEQYF.

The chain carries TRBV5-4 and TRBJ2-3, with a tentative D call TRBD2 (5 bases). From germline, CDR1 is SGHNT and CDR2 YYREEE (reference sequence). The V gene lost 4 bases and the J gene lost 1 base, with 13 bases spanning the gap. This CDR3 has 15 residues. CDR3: CASSPWERGTDTQYF. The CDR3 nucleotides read TGTGCCAGCAGCCCCTGGGAGAGAGGCACAGATACGCAGTATTTT.

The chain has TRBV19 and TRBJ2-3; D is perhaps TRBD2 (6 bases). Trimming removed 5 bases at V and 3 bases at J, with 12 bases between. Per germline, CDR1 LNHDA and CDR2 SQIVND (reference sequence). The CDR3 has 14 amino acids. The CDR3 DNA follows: TGTGCCAGTAGTCTTTTAGCGGAAACAGATACGCAGTATTTT. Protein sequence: CASSLLAETDTQYF. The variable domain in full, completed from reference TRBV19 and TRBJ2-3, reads DGGITQSPKYLFRKEGQNVTLSCEQNLNHDAMYWYRQDPGQGLRLIYYSQIVNDFQKGDIAEGYSVSREKKESFPLTVTSAQKNPTAFYLCASSLLAETDTQYFGPGTRLTVL.

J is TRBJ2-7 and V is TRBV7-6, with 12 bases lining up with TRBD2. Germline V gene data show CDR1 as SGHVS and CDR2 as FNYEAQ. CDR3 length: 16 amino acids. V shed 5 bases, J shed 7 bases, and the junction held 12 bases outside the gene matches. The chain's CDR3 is CASSPLASGRAGEQYF. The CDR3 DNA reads TGTGCCAGCAGCCCCCTGGCTAGCGGGAGGGCCGGAGAGCAGTACTTC. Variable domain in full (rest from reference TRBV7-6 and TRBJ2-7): GAGVSQSPRYKVTKRGQDVALRCDPISGHVSLYWYRQALGQGPEFLTYFNYEAQQDKSGLPNDRFSAERPEGSISTLTIQRTEQRDSAMYRCASSPLASGRAGEQYFGPGTRLTVT.

CDR3: CASSLLAGGPYEQYF. The CDR3 nucleotides read TGTGCCAGCAGTCTCCTAGCGGGAGGGCCCTACGAGCAGTACTTC. This chain connects TRBV27 to TRBJ2-7, with 12 positions matching TRBD2. Germline V gene sequence: CDR1 MNHEY, CDR2 SMNVEV (reference sequence). CDR3 size: 15 residues. After removal of 5 bases from V and 2 bases from J, the junction contained 4 bases not matched to a gene.

The CDR3 sequence is CSAATWSGGRVYNEQFF. The CDR3 coding sequence is TGCAGCGCTGCTACGTGGAGCGGGGGGCGGGTCTACAATGAGCAGTTCTTC. J is TRBJ2-1 and V is TRBV29-1; 9 bases agree with TRBD2. There are 17 residues in the CDR3. From germline, CDR1 is SQVTM and CDR2 ANQGSEA. J lost 3 bases, V lost 7 bases, and 16 bases had no gene match.

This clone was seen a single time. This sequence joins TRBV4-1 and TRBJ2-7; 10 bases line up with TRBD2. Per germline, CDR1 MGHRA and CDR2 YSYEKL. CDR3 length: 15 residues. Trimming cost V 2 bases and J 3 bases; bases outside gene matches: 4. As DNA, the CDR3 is TGCGCCAGCAGCCAACGGACTAGCGGAAACTACGAGCAGTACTTC. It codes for CASSQRTSGNYEQYF.

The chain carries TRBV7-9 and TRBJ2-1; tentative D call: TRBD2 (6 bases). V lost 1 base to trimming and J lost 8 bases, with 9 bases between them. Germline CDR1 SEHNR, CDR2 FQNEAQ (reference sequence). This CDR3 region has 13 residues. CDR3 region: CASSLVTSYEQFF. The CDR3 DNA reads TGTGCCAGCAGCTTAGTAACTAGCTATGAGCAGTTCTTC. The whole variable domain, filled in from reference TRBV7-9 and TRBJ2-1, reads DTGVSQNPRHKITKRGQNVTFRCDPISEHNRLYWYRQTLGQGPEFLTYFQNEAQLEKSRLLSDRFSAERPKGSFSTLEIQRTEQGDSAMYLCASSLVTSYEQFFGPGTRLTVL.

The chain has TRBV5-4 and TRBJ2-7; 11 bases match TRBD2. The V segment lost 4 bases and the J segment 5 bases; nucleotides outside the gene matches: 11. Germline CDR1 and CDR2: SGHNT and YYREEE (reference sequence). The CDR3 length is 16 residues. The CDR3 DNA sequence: TGTGCCAGCAGCGGTGGAGTAGCGGGAGGGCCTCACGAGCAGTACTTC. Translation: CASSGGVAGGPHEQYF.

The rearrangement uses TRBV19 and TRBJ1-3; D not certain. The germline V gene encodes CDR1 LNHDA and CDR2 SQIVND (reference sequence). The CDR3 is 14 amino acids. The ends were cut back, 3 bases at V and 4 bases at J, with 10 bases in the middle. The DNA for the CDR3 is TGTGCCAGTAGTATTGGAGTTGGCGGAAACACCATATATTTT. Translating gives CASSIGVGGNTIYF.